The entry below gives a single T cell receptor beta chain sequence along with its context. Its antigen is still unknown. These data are taken from a study of cytomegalovirus exposure and HLA in healthy donors. Looking at the study overall: Most genotyped donors, 81% of about 430, had Caucasian-associated genetic ancestry.

With 60 Vbeta and 13 Jbeta primers, the PCR was carried out. The method was immunoSEQ multiplex PCR; TCRdb's version includes in-frame clones alone and lacks a portion of them. Of around 150,000 clones in the sample, about 70% were seen once. Study-wide results and limits: No immune exposure information besides CMV serostatus was available. The classifier reportedly diagnosed cytomegalovirus status with high specificity and sensitivity.

The sample comprised PBMCs. The clonotype was recovered from a man aged 35 to 55 in good health and CMV-seronegative.

CDR3 in DNA: TGTGCCAGCAGATTGACAGGGTTCTATGAGACCCAGTACTTC. It codes for CASRLTGFYETQYF. The chain couples TRBV7-2 to TRBJ2-5; 7 nucleotides line up with TRBD1. V lost 6 bases and J lost 5; bases outside the gene matches: 9. The germline V gene encodes CDR1 SGHTA and CDR2 FQGNSA. The CDR3 is 14 amino acids. The whole variable domain, remainder taken from reference TRBV7-2 and TRBJ2-5, is GAGVSQSPSNKVTEKGKDVELRCDPISGHTALYWYRQSLGQGLEFLIYFQGNSAPDKSGLPSDRFSAERTGGSVSTLTIQRTQQEDSAVYLCASRLTGFYETQYFGPGTRLLVL.